This T cell receptor beta chain was captured in a study of T cells in localized non-small cell lung cancer. As to this clone: Its antigen remains unknown.

Study-wide points: The highest T cell clonality was in uninvolved adjacent lung, above tumor.

The CDR3 consists of 13 residues. Germline V gene lookup returns CDR1 SQVTM and CDR2 ANQGSEA. With 0 bases removed from V and 4 bases from J, the gap between germline ends came to 6 bases. The table came from immunoSEQ multiplex PCR; TCRdb's copy has only in-frame clones and leaves some out. The data show about 40,000 clones, with around 87% seen just once and roughly 3.6% held by the top ten. This specimen was peripheral blood, taken before any cancer treatment. The receptor comes from a man aged 18 to 50 with stage I lung adenocarcinoma. This chain connects TRBV29-1 to TRBJ2-2; D is ambiguous. Here the CDR3 DNA reads TGCAGCGTTGAAGACCCGTTCACCGGGGAGCTGTTTTTT. Protein product: CSVEDPFTGELFF.